This entry is about one TCR beta chain. Its target antigen remains unknown. No much larger clone is present one base from it, and per-base qualities are unavailable. These data are taken from a study of blood T cell repertoires in COVID-19 (dated by TCRdb to the early 2020s). About the investigation overall: Samples covering the acute and convalescent phases of COVID-19 were provided by collaborators in the United States, Italy and Spain. Where HLA class I and class II types were available, the types were taken from metadata supplied by the sample provider, not from assay-based typing. The samples were drawn from two sources: the first 160 participants of the ongoing ImmuneRACE study, and fewer than 1,500 subjects contributed by 6 global collaborators. The sample metadata nearly always contained a de-identified subject ID, COVID-19 status, age in years and sex. Subjects who had been exposed to COVID-19, were actively infected with it, or had recovered from it provided the deeply sampled blood TCRbeta repertoires that made up the dataset. The material from the prospective study consisted of cDNA or gDNA derived from T cells, B-cell-depleted T cells, or PBMCs. The repertoires were released in a freely available public database intended as a resource for research on the immune response to SARS-CoV-2. Paper-wide results and their limitations: The amount of clinical and demographic metadata varied by source and participant and was provided uncurated.

The germline V gene encodes CDR1 LGHNA and CDR2 YNFKEQ. The CDR3 runs 18 amino acids, cysteine and phenylalanine included. The kept DNA is CDR3 alone, 54 bases in frame from the first base. The V end gives up 4 bases and the J end 4 bases, leaving 10 bases in the junction not matched to a gene. The immunoSEQ Assay, a bias-controlled multiplex PCR, was used to amplify TCRbeta CDR3 regions from genomic DNA. The original methods were these. Within the assay, amplification of reference gene primers was used to estimate how many nucleated cells each sample contained. Sequence reads were collapsed and filtered to measure the absolute abundance of every unique TCRbeta CDR3 rearrangement. For each sample, productive Simpson clonality was calculated by taking the square root of Simpson's diversity index across productive rearrangements. The table was pulled from immuneACCESS by TCRdb, which kept in-frame rearrangements only. Such tables lose some clones; where checked, under half of the loss comes from unresolved V genes, and the rest has no known cause. The V and J calls and clone size come from that table; D and trimming were worked out from the DNA. The sample data list 250,000 or so clones, and roughly 84% of these were observed just once. Around 3.6% of the sample rests with the top ten.

Participants in the prospective study were aged roughly 18 to 100 years, lived in over 20 United States geographic areas, and enrolled through a virtual design. In the prospective study, cohorts were assigned on the basis of participant-reported clinical history obtained from a screening survey and a study questionnaire. Recovered participants in ImmuneRACE Cohort 3 were defined by two consecutive negative NP/OP PCR tests, clearance by a healthcare professional, or resolution of symptoms. Mobile phlebotomists in the prospective study collected whole blood, serum and a nasopharyngeal or oropharyngeal swab from every participant. Participants in the prospective study had the option to provide additional blood draws and questionnaires over a roughly 2-month period. Blood samples from the prospective study were shipped frozen or at room temperature prior to DNA extraction.

The rearrangement combines TRBV4-2 with TRBJ2-6; 10 middle bases align to TRBD1. Sequencing was carried out using PBMCs or T cells enriched from blood (not recorded which). The TCR sequence derives from a man aged 50-60 years who had recovered from COVID-19. The CDR3 region reads CASSPGDRGLGGANVLTF. The bases are TGTGCCAGCAGCCCCGGGGACAGGGGCCTGGGGGGGGCCAACGTCCTGACTTTC.